The rows below give T cell receptor beta chains drawn from one sample of a study of OX40 agonist ivuxolimab in advanced cancers. TCRdb's table, derived via immunoSEQ multiplex PCR, lists solely in-frame clones and lacks some. The sample yields tens of thousands of clones, roughly 80% seen once. The sample in question was CD4+ or CD8+ T cells sorted from blood, obtained in a trial of the OX40 agonist ivuxolimab. These receptors were taken from an adult with an advanced solid tumor such as melanoma, head and neck, liver or kidney cancer. CDR3s include the opening cysteine and the closing phenylalanine or tryptophan. The order of the fields is J gene, D gene, clone size, V gene, CDR3 DNA, CDR3 protein. D genes are given only for firm matches. Rows may omit the clone size; those that give it use once, few, many or a size class.

TRBJ2-1 . . TRBV9 TGTGCCAGCAGCGTAGGTGGGACGAATGAGCAGTTCTTC CASSVGGTNEQFF
TRBJ2-1 . . TRBV11-2 TGTGCCAGCAGCGCCGGGGAGGCTTCCTACAATGAGCAGTTCTTC CASSAGEASYNEQFF
TRBJ1-5 . . TRBV2 TGTGCCAGCAGCGCAGGGGACGGCAATCAGCCCCAGCATTTT CASSAGDGNQPQHF
TRBJ2-3 . . TRBV5-5 TGTGCCAGCAGCCCTACGCAGGGTAGGGGGGCAGATACGCAGTATTTT CASSPTQGRGADTQYF
TRBJ2-7 TRBD2 . TRBV7-2 TGTGCCAGCAGCAAAGACGGGGGGAGGGTCTACGAGCAGTACTTC CASSKDGGRVYEQYF
TRBJ2-1 TRBD2 . TRBV7-2 TGTGGCTGCAGGGGGACTAGCGGGAGTAATGAGCAGTTCTTC CGCRGTSGSNEQFF
TRBJ2-2 . once TRBV30 TGTGCCTGGAGTGCCCTGACACCAACCGGGGAGCTGTTTTTT CAWSALTPTGELFF
TRBJ2-7 TRBD2 . TRBV2 TGTGCCAGCAGTGCAAGCGGGAGTTCCTACAGCGAGCAGTACTTC CASSASGSSYSEQYF
TRBJ2-1 TRBD2 . TRBV13 TGTGCCAGCAGCTCCCCTAGCGGGGGGGCTTACAATGAGCAGTTCTTC CASSSPSGGAYNEQFF
TRBJ1-4 . . TRBV19 TGTGCCAGTAGTCCGCAGTCGGGGAGAGGTGAAAAACTGTTTTTT CASSPQSGRGEKLFF
TRBJ2-7 . . TRBV28 TGTGCCAGCAGTTTATCGCTAGCGATCTCCTACGAGCAGTACTTC CASSLSLAISYEQYF
TRBJ2-6 TRBD2 . TRBV2 TGTGCCAGCAGCGCTATACCGGGACTAGCGAACTCTGGGGCCAACGTCCTGACTTTC CASSAIPGLANSGANVLTF
TRBJ2-1 TRBD1 . TRBV13 TGTGCCAGCAGCCCGGACAGGCCCTACAATGAGCAGTTCTTC CASSPDRPYNEQFF
TRBJ2-3 . . TRBV28 TGTGCCAGCAGTCCGGACGGGAGAACAGATACGCAGTATTTT CASSPDGRTDTQYF
TRBJ2-5 . . TRBV28 TGTGCCAGCAGTGATTTACTGGGCCAGGGAGAGGAGACCCAGTACTTC CASSDLLGQGEETQYF
TRBJ1-1 . . TRBV27 TGTGCCAGCAGTGAAGGACGGAAGAACACTGAAGCTTTCTTT CASSEGRKNTEAFF